This T cell receptor (beta chain) was recorded in a study of T cells in Graves' hyperthyroidism and ophthalmopathy. Study-level information: Prior to any treatment, at the point of initial diagnosis, peripheral blood was collected.

Diagnoses rested on clinical symptoms, serum thyroxine and TRAb, thyroid ultrasound and orbital computed tomography. PBMCs came from 8.5 to 10 ml fresh peripheral blood. TCR beta CDR3 regions were amplified from RNA transcripts. First-round RT-PCR targeting the TCR CDR3 was performed with the HTBI primer set. Using its own MiXCR run on the multiplex PCR reads, TCRdb lists one record per CDR3 protein. The sample has approximately 28,000 distinct CDR3 sequences; approximately 46% are singletons. CDR3 length: 15 amino acids. Germline lookup yields CDR1 KGHSH and CDR2 LQKENI. V was trimmed by 0 bases and J by 3 bases, leaving 12 bases between them. This clonotype showed up just a few times. Its antigen remains unidentified. General study results and limits: Most thyroid-expanded clonotypes above 0.001 were also found in blood.

Sequencing input: blood. The sequence was obtained from a woman in her thirties with Graves' hyperthyroidism. This chain connects TRBV18 to TRBJ2-7; TRBD1 is a possible D gene (6 bases). The CDR3 reads CASSPPVDRDYEQYF. DNA of the CDR3: TGTGCCAGCTCACCACCCGTGGACAGAGACTACGAGCAGTACTTC. Drawing the rest from reference TRBV18 and TRBJ2-7, the complete variable domain is NAGVMQNPRHLVRRRGQEARLRCSPMKGHSHVYWYRQLPEEGLKFMVYLQKENIIDESGMPKERFSAEFPKEGPSILRIQQVVRGDSAAYFCASSPPVDRDYEQYFGPGTRLTVT.